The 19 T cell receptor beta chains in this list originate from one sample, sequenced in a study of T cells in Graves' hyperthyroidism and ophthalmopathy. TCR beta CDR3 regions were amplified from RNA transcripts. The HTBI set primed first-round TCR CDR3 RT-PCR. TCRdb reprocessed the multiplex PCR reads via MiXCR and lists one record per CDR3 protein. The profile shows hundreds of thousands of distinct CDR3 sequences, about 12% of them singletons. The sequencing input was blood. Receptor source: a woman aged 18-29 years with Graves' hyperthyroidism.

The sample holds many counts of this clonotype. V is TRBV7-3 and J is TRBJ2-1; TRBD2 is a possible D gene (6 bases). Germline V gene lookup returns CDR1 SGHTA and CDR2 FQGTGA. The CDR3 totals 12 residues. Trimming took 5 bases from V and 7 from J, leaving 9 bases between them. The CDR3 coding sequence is TGTGCCAGCAGCGGGGCGGGGAATGAGCAGTTCTTC. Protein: CASSGAGNEQFF.

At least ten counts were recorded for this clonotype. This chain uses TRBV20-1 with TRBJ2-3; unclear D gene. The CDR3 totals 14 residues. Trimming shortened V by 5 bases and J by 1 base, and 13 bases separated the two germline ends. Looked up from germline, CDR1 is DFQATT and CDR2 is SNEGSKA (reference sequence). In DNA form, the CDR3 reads TGCAGTGCTGGTTCGGTGGTCCGCACAGATACGCAGTATTTT. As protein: CSAGSVVRTDTQYF.

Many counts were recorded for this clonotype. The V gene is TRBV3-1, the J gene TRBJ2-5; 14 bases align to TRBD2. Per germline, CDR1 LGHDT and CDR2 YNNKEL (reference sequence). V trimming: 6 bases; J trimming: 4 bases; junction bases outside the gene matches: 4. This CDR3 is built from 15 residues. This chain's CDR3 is CASRRLAGGSETQYF. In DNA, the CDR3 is TGTGCCAGCAGGCGACTAGCGGGAGGGTCAGAGACCCAGTACTTC.

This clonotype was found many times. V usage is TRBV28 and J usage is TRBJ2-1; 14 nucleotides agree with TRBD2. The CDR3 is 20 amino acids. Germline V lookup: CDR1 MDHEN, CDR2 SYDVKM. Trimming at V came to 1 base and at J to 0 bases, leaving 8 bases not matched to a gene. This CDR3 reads CASSLFLGLAGVRSYNEQFF. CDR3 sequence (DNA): TGTGCCAGCAGTTTATTTTTGGGACTAGCGGGAGTTCGCTCCTACAATGAGCAGTTCTTC.

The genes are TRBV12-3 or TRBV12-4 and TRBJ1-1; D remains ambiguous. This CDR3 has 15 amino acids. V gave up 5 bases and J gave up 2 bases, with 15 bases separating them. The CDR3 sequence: CASSPTRGFNTEAFF. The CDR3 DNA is TGTGCCAGCAGTCCAACCAGAGGGTTTAACACTGAAGCTTTCTTT.

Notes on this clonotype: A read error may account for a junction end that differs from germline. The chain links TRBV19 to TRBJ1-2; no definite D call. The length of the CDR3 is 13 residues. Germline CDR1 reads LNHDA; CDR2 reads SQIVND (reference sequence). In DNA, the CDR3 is TGTGCCAGTAGTCTAGAGGGTGCCTATGGCTACAGCTTC. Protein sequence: CASSLEGAYGYSF.

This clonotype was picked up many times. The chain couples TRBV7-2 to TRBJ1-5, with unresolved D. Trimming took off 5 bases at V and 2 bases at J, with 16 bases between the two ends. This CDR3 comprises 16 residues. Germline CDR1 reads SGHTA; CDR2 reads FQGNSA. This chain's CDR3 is CASSTDPNMGNQPQHF. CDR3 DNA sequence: TGTGCCAGCAGCACAGACCCGAATATGGGCAATCAGCCCCAGCATTTT.

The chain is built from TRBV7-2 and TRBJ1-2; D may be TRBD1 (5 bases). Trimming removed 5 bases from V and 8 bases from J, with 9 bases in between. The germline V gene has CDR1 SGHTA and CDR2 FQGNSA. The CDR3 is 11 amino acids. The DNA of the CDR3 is TGTGCCAGCAGCCTCAACAGGGGCTACACCTTC. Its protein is CASSLNRGYTF.

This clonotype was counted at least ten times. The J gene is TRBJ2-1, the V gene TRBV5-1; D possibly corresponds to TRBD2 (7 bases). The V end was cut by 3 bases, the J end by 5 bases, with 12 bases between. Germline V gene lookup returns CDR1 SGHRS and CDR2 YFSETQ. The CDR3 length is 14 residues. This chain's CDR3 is CASSWEGGHNEQFF. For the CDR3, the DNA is TGCGCCAGCAGCTGGGAGGGGGGACACAATGAGCAGTTCTTC.

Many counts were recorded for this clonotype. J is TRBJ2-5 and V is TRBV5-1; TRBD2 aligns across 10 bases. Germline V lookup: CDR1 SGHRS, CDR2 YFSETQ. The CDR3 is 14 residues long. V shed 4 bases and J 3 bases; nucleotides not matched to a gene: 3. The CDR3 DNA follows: TGCGCCAGCAGCAACGGACTAGCGGAAGAGACCCAGTACTTC. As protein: CASSNGLAEETQYF. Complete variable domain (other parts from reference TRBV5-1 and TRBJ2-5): KAGVTQTPRYLIKTRGQQVTLSCSPISGHRSVSWYQQTPGQGLQFLFEYFSETQRNKGNFPGRFSGRQFSNSRSEMNVSTLELGDSALYLCASSNGLAEETQYFGPGTRLLVL.

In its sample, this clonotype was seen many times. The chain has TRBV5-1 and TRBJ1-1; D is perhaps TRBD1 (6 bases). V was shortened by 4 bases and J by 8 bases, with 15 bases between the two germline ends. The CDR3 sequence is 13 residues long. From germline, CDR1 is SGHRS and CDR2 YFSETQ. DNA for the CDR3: TGCGCCAGCAGCCTCAGAGGCAGGGGAGAAGCTTTCTTT. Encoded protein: CASSLRGRGEAFF.

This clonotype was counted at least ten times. CDR3 protein: CSVGGGRDTEAFF. CDR3 in DNA: TGCAGCGTTGGAGGGGGCAGGGACACTGAAGCTTTCTTT. The J gene is TRBJ1-1, the V gene TRBV29-1; 7 nucleotides agree with TRBD1. The CDR3 is 13 residues long. The V and J ends lost 4 bases and 3 bases, in that order; junction bases with no gene match: 5. Germline V lookup: CDR1 SQVTM, CDR2 ANQGSEA.

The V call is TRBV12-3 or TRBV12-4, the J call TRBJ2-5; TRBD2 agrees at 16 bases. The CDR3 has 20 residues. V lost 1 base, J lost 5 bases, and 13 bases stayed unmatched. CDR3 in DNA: TGTGCCAGCAGTTTAGGGGTCGGGACTAGCGGGAGGGCCTCGTTCGAGACCCAGTACTTC. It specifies CASSLGVGTSGRASFETQYF.

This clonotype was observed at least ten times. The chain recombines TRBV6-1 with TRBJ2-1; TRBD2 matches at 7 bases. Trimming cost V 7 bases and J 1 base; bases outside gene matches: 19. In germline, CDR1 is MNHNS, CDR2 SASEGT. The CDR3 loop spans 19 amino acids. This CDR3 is CASKWDAGGEGQSYNEQFF. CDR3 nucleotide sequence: TGTGCCAGCAAGTGGGACGCTGGGGGGGAGGGCCAGTCCTACAATGAGCAGTTCTTC.

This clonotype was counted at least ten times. CDR3 sequence reads: CASSLVDRAVPQHF. The CDR3 DNA reads TGTGCCAGCAGTTTAGTCGACAGGGCGGTGCCCCAGCATTTT. The chain employs TRBV12-3 or TRBV12-4 and TRBJ1-5; 7 bases are shared with TRBD1. This CDR3 contains 14 residues. The junction had 6 bases not matched to a gene; V was cut back by 1 base and J by 9 bases.

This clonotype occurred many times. In DNA form, the CDR3 reads TGTGCCAGCAGTGAAGCCCACAGGGGCGCTGAAGCTTTCTTT. Its protein is CASSEAHRGAEAFF. V is TRBV2 and J is TRBJ1-1; TRBD1 aligns across 7 bases. CDR1 SNHLY and CDR2 FYNNEI come from the germline V gene. The length of the CDR3 is 14 residues. V lost 0 bases and J lost 6; bases outside the gene matches: 4.

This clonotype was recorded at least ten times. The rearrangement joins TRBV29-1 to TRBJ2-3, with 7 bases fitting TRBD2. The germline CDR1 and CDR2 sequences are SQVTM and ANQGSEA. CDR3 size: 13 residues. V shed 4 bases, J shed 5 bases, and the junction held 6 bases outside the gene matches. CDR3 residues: CSVGEGVIDTQYF. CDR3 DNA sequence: TGCAGCGTTGGGGAGGGTGTTATAGATACGCAGTATTTT.

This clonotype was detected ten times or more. The CDR3 here is CASSLWQGADTEAFF. The CDR3 DNA is TGTGCCAGCAGCTTATGGCAGGGGGCTGACACTGAAGCTTTCTTT. V is TRBV7-9 and J is TRBJ1-1; 8 nucleotides align to TRBD1. The ends lost 2 bases at V and 3 bases at J; junction bases unmatched: 5. This CDR3 spans 15 amino acids. Germline values: CDR1 SEHNR, CDR2 FQNEAQ (reference sequence).

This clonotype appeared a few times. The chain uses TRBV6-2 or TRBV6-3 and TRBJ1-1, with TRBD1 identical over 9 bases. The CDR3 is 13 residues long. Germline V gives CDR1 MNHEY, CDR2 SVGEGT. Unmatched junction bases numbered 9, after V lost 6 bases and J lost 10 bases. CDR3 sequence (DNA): TGTGCCAGCAGCCGAACAGGGGGCCTGGGAGCTTTCTTT. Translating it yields CASSRTGGLGAFF.